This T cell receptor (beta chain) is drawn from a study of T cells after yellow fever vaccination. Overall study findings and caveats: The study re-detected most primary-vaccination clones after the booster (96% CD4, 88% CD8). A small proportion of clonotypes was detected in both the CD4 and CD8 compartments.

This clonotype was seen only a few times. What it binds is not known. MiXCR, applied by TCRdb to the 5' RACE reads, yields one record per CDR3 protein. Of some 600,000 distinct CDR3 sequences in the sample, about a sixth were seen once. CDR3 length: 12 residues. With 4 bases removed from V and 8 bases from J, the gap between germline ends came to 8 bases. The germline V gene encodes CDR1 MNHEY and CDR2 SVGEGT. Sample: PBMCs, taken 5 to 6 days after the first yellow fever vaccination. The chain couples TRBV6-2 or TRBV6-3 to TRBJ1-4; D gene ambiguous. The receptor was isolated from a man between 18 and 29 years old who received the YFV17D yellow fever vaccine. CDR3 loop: CASSWSEEKLFF. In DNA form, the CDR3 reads TGTGCCAGCAGTTGGAGCGAAGAAAAACTGTTTTTT.